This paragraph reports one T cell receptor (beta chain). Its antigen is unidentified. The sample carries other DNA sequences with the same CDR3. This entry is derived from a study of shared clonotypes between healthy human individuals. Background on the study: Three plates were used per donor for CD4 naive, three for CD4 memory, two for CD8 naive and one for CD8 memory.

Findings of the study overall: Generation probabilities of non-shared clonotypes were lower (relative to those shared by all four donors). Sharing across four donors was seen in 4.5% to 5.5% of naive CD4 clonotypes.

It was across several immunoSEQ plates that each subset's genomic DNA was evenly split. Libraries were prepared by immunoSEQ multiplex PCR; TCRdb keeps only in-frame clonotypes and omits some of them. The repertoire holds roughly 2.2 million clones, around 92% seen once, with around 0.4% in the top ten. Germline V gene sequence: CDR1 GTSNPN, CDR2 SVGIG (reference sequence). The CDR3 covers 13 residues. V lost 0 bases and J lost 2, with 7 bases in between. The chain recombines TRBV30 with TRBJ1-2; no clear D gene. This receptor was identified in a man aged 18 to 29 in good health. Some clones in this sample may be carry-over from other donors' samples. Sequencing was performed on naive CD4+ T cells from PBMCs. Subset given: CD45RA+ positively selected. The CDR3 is CAWSVSGNYGYTF. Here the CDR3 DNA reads TGTGCCTGGAGTGTATCAGGAAACTATGGCTACACCTTC. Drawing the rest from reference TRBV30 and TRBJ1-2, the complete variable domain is SQTIHQWPATLVQPVGSPLSLECTVEGTSNPNLYWYRQAAGRGLQLLFYSVGIGQISSEVPQNLSASRPQDRQFILSSKKLLLSDSGFYLCAWSVSGNYGYTFGSGTRLTVV.